This TCR beta chain is drawn from a study of blood T cells in healthy people across ages. Study-level findings and limits: Age showed a roughly linear inverse relationship with TCR beta diversity per million T cells. Estimated diversity, derived from one million T cells, was regarded as an underestimate.

This clonotype is a singleton in its sample. Antigen specificity is unknown. The V end was cut by 4 bases, the J end by 0 bases, with 10 bases between. CDR1 and CDR2 from the germline V gene are MGHRA and YSYEKL. This CDR3 spans 15 amino acids. The authors ran a second PCR of 7 to 11 cycles using a sample-barcoded 5' primer and a J-beta primer mix. One entry per CDR3 protein results from TCRdb running MiXCR on the 5' RACE reads. The repertoire consists of roughly 1,300,000 distinct CDR3 sequences, with around 55% occurring once and the leading ten covering 6.5% to 8.5%. The clonotype originates from a man in his late teens or twenties in good health. The sequencing sample was made of blood. J is TRBJ1-3 and V is TRBV4-1; D remains ambiguous. The CDR3 DNA reads TGCGCCAGCAGCCTAGGACGGAACTCTGGAAACACCATATATTTT. Translated, it gives CASSLGRNSGNTIYF.